The clone carrying this TCR beta chain has more than one count but fewer than ten. Its antigen is still unknown. TCR beta CDR3 regions were amplified from RNA transcripts. HTBI primers were the set used in a first-round RT-PCR of the TCR CDR3. TCRdb used MiXCR to reprocess the multiplex PCR reads, holding one entry per CDR3 protein. The data contain some 550,000 distinct CDR3 sequences, 15% to 20% of them seen just once; the ten biggest clones take up 2.5% to 4%. The sample is drawn from a study of T cells in Graves' hyperthyroidism and ophthalmopathy. Study observations and caveats: Researchers report that a 13 V-J model separated ophthalmopathy from stable hyperthyroidism.

This TCR was sampled from a woman in her thirties or forties with Graves' ophthalmopathy. Sequences were obtained from blood.

Written as DNA, the CDR3 is TGTGCTAGTGGTTTGGCCACAAACACTGAAGCTTTCTTT. Protein: CASGLATNTEAFF. The chain employs TRBV12-5 and TRBJ1-1; D unresolved. The germline V gene has CDR1 LGHNT and CDR2 FRNRAP. V lost 1 base, J lost 2 bases, and 5 bases lay in between. The CDR3 loop spans 13 amino acids.